The rows below give T cell receptor beta chains drawn from one sample of a study of T cell repertoires in cytomegalovirus infection. TCRdb redid the calling of the reads with MiXCR, one entry per CDR3 protein. The sample carries 150,000 to 200,000 distinct CDR3 sequences, around 14% recorded once. Sequencing used PBMCs. The source of these receptors is a human donor in good health (CMV status not recorded). Some clones in this sample may be carry-over from other donors' samples. Both conserved end residues are part of each CDR3. A D gene is named only where the DNA matches it firmly. Clone size is not always given. Where it is, it says once, few, many or a class for expanded clones.

v_call	d_call	clone_size	j_call	cdr3_nt	cdr3_aa
TRBV12-3/TRBV12-4	TRBD1	few	TRBJ1-5	TGTGCCAGCACCTGGACAGGGGGCAATCAGCCCCAGCATTTT	CASTWTGGNQPQHF
TRBV6-2/TRBV6-3	-	few	TRBJ2-3	TGTGCCAGCGGCGGAGGCCCAAGGGGCGGAGATACGCAGTATTTT	CASGGGPRGGDTQYF
TRBV19	-	-	TRBJ2-2	TGTGCCAGTAGTATGATTGTGAACACCGGGGAGCTGTTTTTT	CASSMIVNTGELFF
TRBV28	-	many	TRBJ1-2	TGTGCCAGCAGCCGGTCCCTTCTCTATGGCTACACCTTC	CASSRSLLYGYTF
TRBV12-3/TRBV12-4	-	many	TRBJ2-5	TGTGCCAGCGGACTTGGGACCCCTGGAGAGACCCAGTACTTC	CASGLGTPGETQYF
TRBV7-2	-	-	TRBJ1-5	TGTGCCAGCAGCCCCCCAGGGATTAGCACTCAGCCCCAGCATTTT	CASSPPGISTQPQHF
TRBV7-2	TRBD1	many	TRBJ2-7	TGTGCCAGCAGCTTAGCGGGGACAGGGGTCTACGAGCAGTACTTC	CASSLAGTGVYEQYF
TRBV19	-	-	TRBJ2-3	TGTGCCAGTAGGTCGGGTGGTACGCAGTATTTT	CASRSGGTQYF
TRBV29-1	TRBD1	once	TRBJ1-1	TGCAGCGTAACCTCCCCCACAGGGGGAGGTACTGAAGCTTTCTTT	CSVTSPTGGGTEAFF
TRBV18	TRBD2	-	TRBJ2-7	TGTGCCAGCTCACCGGGGCGGGAGAGCTCCTACGAGCAGTACTTC	CASSPGRESSYEQYF
TRBV29-1	TRBD1	many	TRBJ1-2	TGCAGCGTTCTCAGGGGGCAGAGCTATGGCTACACCTTC	CSVLRGQSYGYTF
TRBV18	-	many	TRBJ1-1	TGTGCCAGCTCGGGACAAATGAACACTGAAGCTTTCTTT	CASSGQMNTEAFF
TRBV29-1	-	-	TRBJ1-1	TGCAGCGTTTCGAGGGGTTCGAACACTGAAGCTTTCTTT	CSVSRGSNTEAFF
TRBV28	-	many	TRBJ1-3	TGTGCCAGCAGTTCCCCCGGGACGGTTCTAAACACCATATATTTT	CASSSPGTVLNTIYF
TRBV12-3/TRBV12-4	-	many	TRBJ2-1	TGTGCCAGCAGTCCCGTACACGAGCAGTTCTTC	CASSPVHEQFF
TRBV19	TRBD1	many	TRBJ2-7	TGTGCCAGTGGAACCGGGACAGGCGCCTACGAGCAGTACTTC	CASGTGTGAYEQYF
TRBV7-9	-	many	TRBJ1-1	TGTGCCAGCACCCACGGGGTAAGCGGCACTGAAGCTTTCTTT	CASTHGVSGTEAFF
TRBV7-2	-	many	TRBJ1-2	TGTGCCAGCGGGGGGGCCAACCCCCCTGGCTACACCTTC	CASGGANPPGYTF
TRBV28	-	-	TRBJ2-5	TGTGCCAGTCTTCAAGGGGCGCGGGTAGAGACCCAGTACTTC	CASLQGARVETQYF
TRBV29-1	-	few	TRBJ2-7	TGCAGCGTTGAAACCATGGGCTCCGAGCAGTACTTC	CSVETMGSEQYF
TRBV20-1	-	few	TRBJ2-3	TGCAGTGCTCGACCTCTTGGGGGAGATACGCAGTATTTT	CSARPLGGDTQYF
TRBV10-3	-	many	TRBJ1-2	TGTGCCATCAGTGAGTCGGGGGACTATGGCTACACCTTC	CAISESGDYGYTF
TRBV6-6	-	-	TRBJ2-3	TGTGCCAGCAGCAACGAGGGGGGCCCAGATACGAAGTATTTT	CASSNEGGPDTKYF
TRBV3-1	TRBD2	-	TRBJ2-1	TGTGCCAGCAGCCACCACGGGACTAGCGGTTACAATGAGCAGTTCTTC	CASSHHGTSGYNEQFF
TRBV29-1	-	few	TRBJ2-7	TGCAGCGTTATCCAATTCGCTGACGAGCAGTACTTC	CSVIQFADEQYF
TRBV7-7	-	many	TRBJ2-3	TGTGCCAGCAGCCGTGAATCCGGAAAAAAAGATACGCAGTATTTT	CASSRESGKKDTQYF
TRBV7-2	TRBD2	many	TRBJ2-1	TGTGCCAGCAGCCTAGAGGCTAGCGGGAAGACCTACAATGAGCAGTTCTTC	CASSLEASGKTYNEQFF
TRBV7-9	TRBD1	many	TRBJ1-2	TGTGCCAGCAGCTTAGTGGGGACAGCGTCTGGCTACACCTTC	CASSLVGTASGYTF
TRBV7-2	TRBD1	many	TRBJ2-7	TGTGCCAGCAGCTTAACCTTAGGACAGGGGGCCCACGAGCAGTACTTC	CASSLTLGQGAHEQYF
TRBV7-9	TRBD1	-	TRBJ2-5	TGTGCCAGCAGCCCGGGACAGCAACAAGAGACCCAGTACTTC	CASSPGQQQETQYF
TRBV6-1	-	few	TRBJ1-1	TGTGCCAGCAGAACAGGGAAGGCCGGTGGGAACACTGAAGCTTTCTTT	CASRTGKAGGNTEAFF
TRBV5-1	TRBD1	-	TRBJ1-3	TGCGCCAGCAGCTCCCAGGGGGTTGGAAACACCATATATTTT	CASSSQGVGNTIYF
TRBV7-6	TRBD1	few	TRBJ2-5	TGTGCCAGCAGGGGGACAGACGAAGAGACCCAGTACTTC	CASRGTDEETQYF
TRBV11-2	TRBD2	many	TRBJ2-1	TGTGCCAGCAGCCCCGGGACTAGCGGGACCGTCTCCTACAATGAGCAGTTCTTC	CASSPGTSGTVSYNEQFF
TRBV7-2	-	many	TRBJ1-5	TGTGCCAGCAGCCCCTTGTGGGCCATTCAGCCCCAGCATTTT	CASSPLWAIQPQHF
TRBV14	-	few	TRBJ2-6	TGTGCCAGCAGCCTCGCCGGAGTGACTGGGGCCAACGTCCTGACTTTC	CASSLAGVTGANVLTF
TRBV5-1	-	-	TRBJ1-3	TGCGCCAGCAGCTTGACGGCAGACCCTATGGGAAACACCATATATTTT	CASSLTADPMGNTIYF
TRBV15	TRBD2	-	TRBJ2-5	TGTGCCACCAGTGGGATAGCGGGGGGATTCCAAGAGACCCAGTACTTC	CATSGIAGGFQETQYF